These 6 T cell receptor beta chains were all obtained from the same sample, sequenced in a study of CD8+CD57+ T cells in acquired aplastic anemia. Sequenced patients had shown CD8+CD57+ cell expansion by flow cytometry. The use of genomic DNA as template underpinned the TCR beta VDJ and CDR3 profiling. MiXCR was run by TCRdb on the reads, yielding one entry per CDR3 protein. The repertoire includes some 150,000 distinct CDR3 sequences, over 55% of them detected once, and 40% to 60% sits in the top ten. Sequenced: sorted CD4+, CD8+, or CD8+CD57+ T cells (not recorded which) from PBMCs. The source is a human donor with aplastic anemia.

This chain uses TRBV7-3 with TRBJ2-1, with D perhaps matching TRBD1 (6 bases). The CDR3 is made up of 15 amino acids. Germline V gene sequence: CDR1 SGHTA, CDR2 FQGTGA. V was trimmed by 4 bases and J by 8 bases, leaving 18 bases between them. The CDR3 region has the DNA TGTGCCAGCAGCTCCCGCCCACAAGGGGGTGATGAGCAGTTCTTC. Translation: CASSSRPQGGDEQFF.

The chain links TRBV7-6 to TRBJ1-2, with TRBD1 as a possible D gene (5 bases). V dropped 5 bases and J dropped 7 bases, with 14 bases sitting between them. There are 13 residues in the CDR3. CDR1 is SGHVS, CDR2 FNYEAQ, per germline. This CDR3 reads CASSLVSTAGYTF. The CDR3 nucleotides read TGTGCCAGCAGCCTAGTCTCGACAGCTGGCTACACCTTC.

The chain joins TRBV24-1 to TRBJ2-5; 13 bases are a match to TRBD2. The V and J ends lost 6 bases and 4 bases, in that order; junction bases with no gene match: 4. CDR1 is KGHDR and CDR2 is SFDVKD in the germline V gene. The CDR3 extends over 15 amino acids. CDR3 region: CATSSGLAGLETQYF. CDR3 sequence (DNA): TGTGCCACCAGTTCGGGACTAGCGGGATTAGAGACCCAGTACTTC.

The chain joins TRBV10-3 to TRBJ1-6; D may be TRBD1 (5 bases). V lost 4 bases and J 7 bases, leaving 14 bases between the germline ends. CDR3 size: 15 residues. Germline values: CDR1 ENHRY, CDR2 SYGVKD. Written as DNA, the CDR3 is TGTGCCATCAGTGGCGCCGGGACGGGCAATTCACCCCTCCACTTT. Encoded protein: CAISGAGTGNSPLHF.

The chain uses TRBV29-1 and TRBJ1-5; D remains ambiguous. CDR1 SQVTM and CDR2 ANQGSEA come from the germline V gene. V shed 6 bases and J shed 3 bases, with 15 bases lying between them. The CDR3 runs 14 residues. Here the CDR3 reads CSVAKGGSNQPQHF. As DNA, the CDR3 is TGCAGCGTCGCGAAGGGAGGCTCCAATCAGCCCCAGCATTTT. Filled out from reference TRBV29-1 and TRBJ1-5, the complete variable domain reads SAVISQKPSRDICQRGTSLTIQCQVDSQVTMMFWYRQQPGQSLTLIATANQGSEATYESGFVIDKFPISRPNLTFSTLTVSNMSPEDSSIYLCSVAKGGSNQPQHFGDGTRLSIL.

The V gene is TRBV15, the J gene TRBJ2-5; possible D gene TRBD1, 5 bases. The CDR3 spans 12 residues. V was clipped by 1 base and J by 11 bases, with 11 bases between them. Looked up from germline, CDR1 is LNHNV and CDR2 is YYDKDF (reference sequence). The CDR3 bases are TGTGCCACCAGCAGAGGGCAGGGCCGACAGTACTTC. It translates to CATSRGQGRQYF.